The sample holds one count of the clone carrying this T cell receptor beta chain. Its antigen remains unidentified. CDR1 and CDR2 (germline): SGHRS, YFSETQ. The CDR3 has 14 amino acids. V lost 2 bases to trimming and J lost 2 bases, with 8 bases between them. These data are taken from a study of early stage breast cancer tumors. Findings and limits, study-wide: Tumors had about 2.6-fold higher T cell density than normal breast. Unsorted bulk genomic DNA sequencing lacked pairing and functional marker data.

Profiled with immunoSEQ multiplex PCR; TCRdb holds only in-frame clones, not every one. The data show about 72,000 clones, approximately 79% seen once. The clonotype was recovered from a person in their sixties with breast cancer. The sample taken for sequencing was blood. The chain joins TRBV5-1 to TRBJ2-1, with D tentatively TRBD1 (5 bases). CDR3 sequence (DNA): TGCGCCAGCAGCTTTTCAGGGACCTACAATGAGCAGTTCTTC. This translates into CASSFSGTYNEQFF.